These 8 T cell receptor beta chains share one sample of origin, sequenced in a study of blood T cell repertoires in COVID-19. TCRdb keeps only in-frame clones here, not all; method: immunoSEQ multiplex PCR. The sample records 35,000 to 45,000 clones, about 85% being singletons. Sequencing used peripheral blood. These receptors all come from a man aged 45 to 65 with active COVID-19.

In its sample, this clone was seen a few times. This chain joins TRBV28 and TRBJ1-2, with D possibly being TRBD1 (5 bases). The CDR3 contains 12 residues. Germline CDR1 reads MDHEN; CDR2 reads SYDVKM. The germline V and J ends were trimmed by 5 bases and 6 bases, with 10 bases remaining between them. The DNA for the CDR3 is TGTGCCAGCAGTCAGGGTTTCGATGGCTACACCTTC. Its translation is CASSQGFDGYTF.

The chain links TRBV4-2 to TRBJ1-2; TRBD1 aligns across 8 bases. V lost 0 bases to trimming and J lost 8 bases; unmatched junction nucleotides: 11. The CDR3 has 16 residues. Per the germline V gene, CDR1 is LGHNA and CDR2 is YNFKEQ. DNA of the CDR3: TGTGCCAGCAGCCAAGAGGGGTCCTACAGGGGGGGAGGCTACACCTTC. Translating gives CASSQEGSYRGGGYTF.

The table lists this clone with a count of one. At one of its ends the junction is not consistent with the germline gene, which may arise from a read error. This chain joins TRBV7-7 and TRBJ2-1, with 15 bases lining up with TRBD2. Germline CDR1 reads SSHAT; CDR2 reads FNYEAQ (reference sequence). The CDR3 loop spans 18 amino acids. CDR3 nucleotide sequence: TGTGCTAGCAGCGGAGCCGGGACTAGCGGGGGGTTCCACAATGAGCAGTTCTTC. This translates into CASSGAGTSGGFHNEQFF.

This rearrangement joins TRBV7-9 to TRBJ1-2; perhaps TRBD1 as D (6 bases). The V end lost 0 bases, the J end lost 6 bases, and 14 bases lay between the germline ends. The CDR3 spans 15 residues. Germline lookup yields CDR1 SEHNR and CDR2 FQNEAQ (reference sequence). CDR3: CASSLALTGMDGYTF. The CDR3 DNA reads as TGTGCCAGCAGCTTAGCCCTAACAGGGATGGATGGCTACACCTTC.

The genes are TRBV7-2 and TRBJ1-5; the match to TRBD1 covers 7 bases. CDR1 and CDR2 (germline): SGHTA, FQGNSA. There are 13 residues in the CDR3. V shed 5 bases, J shed 7 bases, and the junction held 5 bases outside the gene matches. CDR3 protein: CASSDRVGQPQHF. DNA of the CDR3: TGTGCCAGCAGCGACAGGGTTGGACAGCCCCAGCATTTT.

The chain has TRBV12-3 or TRBV12-4 and TRBJ2-1; 8 bases line up with TRBD1. This CDR3 is 13 amino acids long. Losses at the gene ends were 5 bases for V and 6 bases for J; bases not matched to a gene: 3. CDR3 in amino acids: CASSRDRGNEQFF. CDR3 DNA sequence: TGTGCCAGCAGTCGAGACAGGGGCAATGAGCAGTTCTTC.

The sample holds a few counts of this clone. The CDR3 sequence: CASSYEGNQPQHF. The CDR3 region has the DNA TGTGCCAGCAGTTACGAGGGCAATCAGCCCCAGCATTTT. This sequence joins TRBV6-2 or TRBV6-3 and TRBJ1-5; D unresolved. Trimming pared 2 bases from V and 2 bases from J, leaving 4 bases between. The germline V gene encodes CDR1 MNHEY and CDR2 SVGEGT. The CDR3 extends over 13 amino acids.

The CDR3 loop reads CASSPQGARGYTF. The CDR3 DNA reads as TGTGCCAGCAGTCCCCAGGGGGCTCGGGGCTACACCTTC. This chain uses TRBV28 with TRBJ1-2; 8 bases agree with TRBD1. The CDR3 covers 13 residues. Germline V lookup: CDR1 MDHEN, CDR2 SYDVKM. With 5 bases clipped from V and 8 bases from J, the junction kept 7 bases outside the gene matches.